This TCR beta chain was retrieved from a study of CD8+ T cells in alopecia areata. Study-wide background: Patients received oral tofacitinib, 5 to 10 mg twice daily, for moderate-to-severe alopecia areata. After 6 to 18 months of tofacitinib, follow-up continued 6 months off drug.

Extraction and reverse transcription of RNA yielded cDNA as the sequencing template. The repertoire was sequenced with immunoSEQ multiplex PCR; TCRdb's copy has only in-frame clones and lacks some. The sample records about 140,000 clones, around 51% being singletons. Per germline, CDR1 LGHNA and CDR2 YSLEER. The V gene lost 4 bases and the J gene lost 1 base, with 11 bases spanning the gap. The CDR3 length is 14 residues. Study outcomes and limitations: Scalp data also include sequences from resident alphabeta T cells of normal skin. Mice showed clearer TCR sharing than patients did, a gap that was possibly HLA-related.

As to this clone: Its target is unknown.

V is TRBV4-3 and J is TRBJ2-7, with D perhaps matching TRBD1 or TRBD2 (5 bases each). The sample in question was CD4+ T cells sorted from blood, obtained at week 0. The source is a human donor with alopecia areata. The DNA of the CDR3 is TGCGCCAGCAGCCCCCGGGACGGATCCTACGAGCAGTACTTC. It encodes CASSPRDGSYEQYF.